The 9 T cell receptor beta chains below were found in one sample sequenced in a study of cytomegalovirus exposure and HLA in healthy donors. Researchers ran the PCR with 60 Vbeta and 13 Jbeta primers. The data were produced by immunoSEQ multiplex PCR, yet TCRdb's version contains in-frame clones alone and is incomplete. The repertoire holds tens of thousands of clones, with 60% to 80% as singletons. The sequenced material came from PBMCs. The receptors stem from a male donor in good health and CMV-seropositive.

V and J are TRBV2 and TRBJ1-5; D remains unclear. The length of the CDR3 is 14 residues. V lost 9 bases and J 3 bases, leaving 15 bases between the germline ends. In germline, CDR1 is SNHLY, CDR2 FYNNEI. Here the CDR3 DNA reads TGTGCCAGTCGGGAGGACGGAAACAATCAGCCCCAGCATTTT. Translated, it gives CASREDGNNQPQHF. Drawing the rest from reference TRBV2 and TRBJ1-5, the complete variable domain is EPEVTQTPSHQVTQMGQEVILRCVPISNHLYFYWYRQILGQKVEFLVSFYNNEISEKSEIFDDQFSVERPDGSNFTLKIRSTKLEDSAMYFCASREDGNNQPQHFGDGTRLSIL.

The chain uses TRBV6-5 and TRBJ2-5; 7 nucleotides agree with TRBD2. The CDR3 totals 14 residues. The V segment lost 4 bases and the J segment 7 bases; nucleotides outside the gene matches: 9. Germline V gene lookup returns CDR1 MNHEY and CDR2 SVGAGI. CDR3 residues: CASSSPGPGGTQYF. The CDR3 DNA follows: TGTGCCAGCAGTTCCCCCGGACCGGGGGGGACCCAGTACTTC.

The chain couples TRBV30 to TRBJ1-3; TRBD1 matches at 7 bases. Trimming removed 0 bases from V and 0 bases from J; junction bases left unmatched: 8. There are 17 residues in the CDR3. Germline lookup yields CDR1 GTSNPN and CDR2 SVGIG (reference sequence). The CDR3: CAWSVSRGAFSGNTIYF. As DNA, the CDR3 is TGTGCCTGGAGTGTAAGCAGGGGGGCCTTCTCTGGAAACACCATATATTTT. Drawing the rest from reference TRBV30 and TRBJ1-3, the complete variable domain is SQTIHQWPATLVQPVGSPLSLECTVEGTSNPNLYWYRQAAGRGLQLLFYSVGIGQISSEVPQNLSASRPQDRQFILSSKKLLLSDSGFYLCAWSVSRGAFSGNTIYFGEGSWLTVV.

The rearrangement joins TRBV27 to TRBJ1-2, with no clear D. Germline CDR1 reads MNHEY; CDR2 reads SMNVEV (reference sequence). This CDR3 has 17 amino acids. The V gene lost 1 base and the J gene lost 0 bases, with 15 bases spanning the gap. CDR3 region: CASSLFSGLSPNYGYTF. CDR3 in DNA: TGTGCCAGCAGTTTATTCTCGGGTCTCAGTCCTAACTATGGCTACACCTTC.

The chain combines TRBV5-1 with TRBJ1-3; 11 bases are shared with TRBD1. There are 19 residues in the CDR3. CDR1 is SGHRS and CDR2 is YFSETQ in the germline V gene. The junction had 9 bases not matched to a gene; V was cut back by 0 bases and J by 1 base. In nucleotides, the CDR3 is TGCGCCAGCAGCTTGGCCTCCGGGACAGGGGGAGGATCTGGAAACACCATATATTTT. Amino acids: CASSLASGTGGGSGNTIYF.

CDR3 bases: TGTGCCAGCAGCTTAGGACAACCCCTGGAGCAGTACTTC. Translating gives CASSLGQPLEQYF. This sequence joins TRBV7-2 and TRBJ2-7; no firm D call. CDR3 size: 13 residues. V was trimmed by 1 base and J by 7 bases, leaving 11 bases between them. The germline CDR1 and CDR2 sequences are SGHTA and FQGNSA. Drawing the rest from reference TRBV7-2 and TRBJ2-7, the complete variable domain is GAGVSQSPSNKVTEKGKDVELRCDPISGHTALYWYRQSLGQGLEFLIYFQGNSAPDKSGLPSDRFSAERTGGSVSTLTIQRTQQEDSAVYLCASSLGQPLEQYFGPGTRLTVT.

V is TRBV7-9 and J is TRBJ1-4, with D tentatively TRBD1 (6 bases). CDR3 length equals 15 residues. Trimming left V 1 base short and J 5 bases short, with 11 bases between. CDR1 SEHNR and CDR2 FQNEAQ come from the germline V gene (reference sequence). The CDR3 sequence: CASSLGGGLNEKLFF. For the CDR3, the DNA is TGTGCCAGCAGCTTAGGGGGGGGCCTCAATGAAAAACTGTTTTTT.

This chain links TRBV25-1 with TRBJ1-1, with 7 bases identical to TRBD1. Germline CDR1 MGHDK, CDR2 SYGVNS. This CDR3 comprises 12 residues. V was clipped by 9 bases and J by 6 bases; unmatched bases: 7. DNA for the CDR3: TGTGCCAGTACCCGACAGGGCGCTGAAGCTTTCTTT. Its protein product is CASTRQGAEAFF. Full variable domain (remainder filled in from reference TRBV25-1 and TRBJ1-1): EADIYQTPRYLVIGTGKKITLECSQTMGHDKMYWYQQDPGMELHLIHYSYGVNSTEKGDLSSESTVSRIRTEHFPLTLESARPSHTSQYLCASTRQGAEAFFGQGTRLTVV.

In its sample, this clone was seen a few times. The chain carries TRBV7-9 and TRBJ2-2, with 10 nucleotides matching TRBD1. The V and J ends lost 5 bases and 6 bases, in that order; junction bases with no gene match: 9. The CDR3 totals 16 residues. Germline V lookup: CDR1 SEHNR, CDR2 FQNEAQ (reference sequence). CDR3 sequence: CASSEGRQGAAGELFF. CDR3 DNA: TGTGCCAGCAGCGAGGGGAGACAGGGGGCGGCCGGGGAGCTGTTTTTT.